This T cell receptor beta chain was captured in a study of T cell responses to AZD1222 COVID-19 vaccine. Overall study findings and caveats: The breadth and depth of Spike-specific TCRs increased once two AZD1222 doses had been given. The repertoires were collected only after the peak T cell response.

Trimming took off 5 bases at V and 5 bases at J, with 19 bases between the two ends. Per the germline V gene, CDR1 is LNHDA and CDR2 is SQIVND (reference sequence). The CDR3 totals 16 residues. As regards this clone: Its antigen is not identified.

TCRdb's copy holds only in-frame clones and misses some; the assay was immunoSEQ multiplex PCR. Among 150,000 to 200,000 clones listed, 92% were seen once. The source is an adult who received the AZD1222 COVID-19 vaccine. This sample comprised peripheral blood, obtained 28 days after the second AZD1222 dose. The chain recombines TRBV19 with TRBJ1-5; the D gene is possibly TRBD1 (5 bases). CDR3 loop: CASSVWFGQGDQPQHF. The CDR3 DNA reads TGTGCCAGTAGTGTCTGGTTTGGGCAGGGCGATCAGCCCCAGCATTTT.